Each of the 9 T cell receptor beta chains below was sequenced from the same sample in a study of OX40 agonist ivuxolimab in advanced cancers. Some clones are missing from TCRdb's copy, which holds only in-frame ones; the method was immunoSEQ multiplex PCR. The repertoire includes 15,000 to 20,000 clones, 86% of them detected once, and just under 20% sits in the top ten. The starting material was CD4+ or CD8+ T cells sorted from blood, obtained in a trial of the OX40 agonist ivuxolimab. These TCRs come from an adult with an advanced solid tumor such as melanoma, head and neck, liver or kidney cancer.

This chain connects TRBV10-3 to TRBJ2-5; 7 bases fit TRBD2. The CDR3 consists of 15 residues. V lost 2 bases and J lost 4; bases outside the gene matches: 7. Germline CDR1 is ENHRY and CDR2 is SYGVKD. CDR3 in amino acids: CAISEKRERGETQYF. The CDR3 nucleotides read TGTGCCATCAGTGAGAAGCGGGAAAGGGGAGAGACCCAGTACTTC.

The chain couples TRBV5-1 to TRBJ2-5; D may be TRBD1 or TRBD2 (5 bases each). The CDR3 contains 14 residues. V was shortened by 4 bases and J by 4 bases, with 14 bases between the two germline ends. CDR1 is SGHRS, CDR2 YFSETQ, per germline. The CDR3 DNA reads as TGCGCCAGCAGCCGGGGCCAGGGTGGAGAGACCCAGTACTTC. This encodes CASSRGQGGETQYF.

The V gene is TRBV7-9, the J gene TRBJ2-7; D not resolved. Germline assignment: CDR1 SEHNR and CDR2 FQNEAQ (reference sequence). This CDR3 has 15 amino acids. V gave up 2 bases and J gave up 1 base, with 12 bases separating them. CDR3 region: CASSLFPDRSYEQYF. Here the CDR3 DNA reads TGTGCCAGCAGCTTATTTCCGGACCGTTCCTACGAGCAGTACTTC.

The chain uses TRBV28 and TRBJ2-7; 9 bases agree with TRBD2. Germline loops: CDR1 MDHEN, CDR2 SYDVKM. J gave up 4 bases and V 5 bases, and 9 bases lay outside the gene matches. The CDR3 extends over 15 amino acids. Here the CDR3 DNA reads TGTGCCAGCAGTCCCATAGCGGGAGCCGGTTACGAGCAGTACTTC. It specifies CASSPIAGAGYEQYF. Looking up the rest from reference TRBV28 and TRBJ2-7 gives the full variable domain: DVKVTQSSRYLVKRTGEKVFLECVQDMDHENMFWYRQDPGLGLRLIYFSYDVKMKEKGDIPEGYSVSREKKERFSLILESASTNQTSMYLCASSPIAGAGYEQYFGPGTRLTVT.

This chain joins TRBV30 and TRBJ2-3; D unclear. V shed 4 bases and J shed 0 bases, with 5 bases lying between them. The CDR3 is 12 amino acids. Germline V gene data show CDR1 as GTSNPN and CDR2 as SVGIG (reference sequence). This CDR3 is CAWTPSTDTQYF. The CDR3 DNA reads as TGTGCCTGGACCCCCAGCACAGATACGCAGTATTTT.

The V call is TRBV2, the J call TRBJ1-2, with 8 bases that match TRBD1. The length of the CDR3 is 14 residues. Germline loops: CDR1 SNHLY, CDR2 FYNNEI. Losses at the gene ends were 6 bases for V and 8 bases for J; bases not matched to a gene: 11. The CDR3 sequence is CASRNLRDRLGYTF. CDR3 in DNA: TGTGCCAGCAGAAACCTCCGGGACAGGTTGGGCTACACCTTC.

The chain links TRBV5-1 to TRBJ2-3; 7 bases are a match to TRBD2. Per the germline V gene, CDR1 is SGHRS and CDR2 is YFSETQ. J was trimmed by 3 bases and V by 0 bases; bases with no gene match: 10. The CDR3 consists of 17 residues. CDR3 nucleotides: TGCGCCAGCAGCTTGGGGACTAGGCGTTTTTGGACAGATACGCAGTATTTT. Translated, it gives CASSLGTRRFWTDTQYF.

This chain uses TRBV5-1 with TRBJ1-1; D gene uncertain. Germline assignment: CDR1 SGHRS and CDR2 YFSETQ. CDR3 length: 15 residues. Between the trimmed V and J ends, which lost 1 base and 1 base, there was a span of 11 bases. CDR3 sequence reads: CASSLQAGQNTEAFF. Written as DNA, the CDR3 is TGCGCCAGCAGCTTGCAAGCTGGGCAGAACACTGAAGCTTTCTTT.

This chain joins TRBV20-1 and TRBJ2-1; D is ambiguous. Trimming removed 4 bases from V and 5 bases from J, with 3 bases in between. Germline loops: CDR1 DFQATT, CDR2 SNEGSKA (reference sequence). This CDR3 contains 10 residues. The DNA for the CDR3 is TGCAGTGCTACTGACAATGAGCAGTTCTTC. It is translated as CSATDNEQFF.